There are many counts of the clone carrying this T cell receptor beta chain. Its antigen remains unidentified. Each donor (without exception) was a healthy Caucasian. The sample comes from a study of identical twins. General study findings and limits: Excess sharing by twins proved weaker in beta out-of-frame sequences. The analysis was cross-sectional rather than longitudinal within donors.

The CDR3 has 15 residues. Germline CDR1 reads LGHDT; CDR2 reads YNNKEL (reference sequence). With 3 bases clipped from V and 2 bases from J, the junction kept 6 bases outside the gene matches. Carrying unique molecular identifiers, the cDNA also gained a universal primer site through template switching. Via MiXCR, TCRdb re-called the 5' RACE reads, giving one row per CDR3 protein. The table includes around 160,000 distinct CDR3 sequences, around 3.4% detected once. The chain carries TRBV3-1 and TRBJ2-5, with 7 bases matching TRBD1. The clonotype comes from a man aged 18 to 29 in good health. The source material was memory T cells sorted from blood. CDR3 sequence: CASSHRGSLQETQYF. CDR3 bases: TGTGCCAGCAGCCACAGGGGGTCGCTGCAAGAGACCCAGTACTTC.